This T cell receptor beta chain was sequenced in a study of T cell clusters in autoimmune cytopenias. TRB was amplified by touch-down multiplex PCR, primer pools A and B combined. Reprocessing the multiplex PCR reads, TCRdb reports a single entry for every CDR3 protein and omits DNA. The table gives 2,500 to 3,000 distinct CDR3 sequences; the top ten clones make up approximately 44% of it. Tens of thousands of genome equivalents of blood DNA were amplified for TRB. CDR1 and CDR2 from the germline V gene are MNHNS and SASEGT. CDR3 length equals 13 residues. The V gene is TRBV6-1, the J gene TRBJ2-7; lacking DNA, the TRBD2 call made by TCRdb goes unchecked. The sequencing sample was made of peripheral blood. This sequence was found in a human donor with an autoimmune cytopenia or autoimmune hepatitis (not recorded which). The CDR3 sequence is CASRRDPTYEQYF.